One and the same sample provided the 21 T cell receptor beta chains below, sequenced in a study of identical twins. TCRdb ran MiXCR on the 5' RACE reads and lists one entry per CDR3 protein. The table lists hundreds of thousands of distinct CDR3 sequences, 9% to 15% of them singletons, with around 1.5% in the top ten. Separately, the same data were catalogued under a study of yellow fever vaccine responses in identical twins.

Sequencing was carried out using PBMCs. All receptors come from a woman between 18 and 29 years old in good health.

In this sample, this clonotype turned up a few times. The chain employs TRBV29-1 and TRBJ1-1; 7 bases are shared with TRBD1. The CDR3 is 12 residues long. V was pared by 7 bases and J by 1 base, with 3 bases of the junction left unmatched. From germline, CDR1 is SQVTM and CDR2 ANQGSEA. The CDR3 region is CSAQGTNTEAFF. CDR3 DNA sequence: TGCAGCGCACAGGGGACGAACACTGAAGCTTTCTTT.

This chain uses TRBV28 with TRBJ2-7; D may be TRBD1 or TRBD2 (6 bases each). The germline V gene has CDR1 MDHEN and CDR2 SYDVKM. With 10 bases removed from V and 2 bases from J, the gap between germline ends came to 21 bases. The CDR3 has 15 residues. CDR3 protein: CATPGRGTFPYEQYF. CDR3 DNA: TGTGCCACCCCTGGGCGCGGGACATTCCCCTACGAGCAGTACTTC.

This clonotype was counted ten times or more. The CDR3 region has the DNA TGTGCCAGCAGTGAACTGTCAGATACGCAGTATTTT. It is translated as CASSELSDTQYF. J is TRBJ2-3 and V is TRBV2; D call uncertain. Per the germline V gene, CDR1 is SNHLY and CDR2 is FYNNEI. Trimming shortened V by 2 bases and J by 4 bases, and 4 bases separated the two germline ends. The CDR3 runs to 12 residues.

The table lists this clonotype with a few counts. The chain combines TRBV12-3 or TRBV12-4 with TRBJ1-2, with D unresolved. Trimming removed 5 bases at V and 4 bases at J, with 14 bases between. The CDR3 length is 14 residues. In nucleotides, the CDR3 is TGTGCCAGCAGTGGGCCGGTTGGCGGCTATGGCTACACCTTC. Its protein is CASSGPVGGYGYTF.

The rearrangement links TRBV2 to TRBJ2-7; D is uncertain. Trimming cost V 5 bases and J 2 bases, with 13 bases left between them. CDR3 size: 14 residues. The germline V gene encodes CDR1 SNHLY and CDR2 FYNNEI. This chain's CDR3 is CASSTLSTPYEQYF. Here the CDR3 DNA reads TGTGCCAGCAGTACCCTATCCACCCCCTACGAGCAGTACTTC.

The sample holds a few counts of this clonotype. The chain links TRBV28 to TRBJ2-7, with D perhaps matching TRBD1 or TRBD2 (5 bases each). V was trimmed by 5 bases and J by 3 bases, leaving 14 bases between them. The CDR3 totals 14 residues. CDR1 MDHEN and CDR2 SYDVKM come from the germline V gene. The CDR3 DNA reads TGTGCCAGCAGTCCGTACCAGGGAGTCTACGAGCAGTACTTC. Translating gives CASSPYQGVYEQYF. Combining the CDR3 with reference TRBV28 and TRBJ2-7 gives the whole variable domain DVKVTQSSRYLVKRTGEKVFLECVQDMDHENMFWYRQDPGLGLRLIYFSYDVKMKEKGDIPEGYSVSREKKERFSLILESASTNQTSMYLCASSPYQGVYEQYFGPGTRLTVT.

The genes are TRBV13 and TRBJ1-2, with D unresolved. Trimming stripped 0 bases from V and 4 bases from J, with 12 bases between. Germline V CDR1 and CDR2: PRHDT, FYEKMQ (reference sequence). The CDR3 extends over 15 amino acids. CDR3 protein: CASSLGQVFSYGYTF. Here the CDR3 DNA reads TGTGCCAGCAGCTTAGGTCAGGTATTCTCCTATGGCTACACCTTC.

The chain has TRBV4-1 and TRBJ1-5; D not resolved. V gave up 0 bases and J gave up 6 bases, with 15 bases separating them. Per germline, CDR1 MGHRA and CDR2 YSYEKL. The CDR3 consists of 16 residues. The CDR3 DNA sequence: TGCGCCAGCAGCCAAGATCTCGGCTCGGGGTTTCAGCCCCAGCATTTT. Amino acid sequence: CASSQDLGSGFQPQHF.

This clonotype was seen many times. This chain links TRBV27 with TRBJ2-1; 7 nucleotides match TRBD2. V shed 3 bases, J shed 8 bases, and the junction held 4 bases outside the gene matches. This CDR3 has 13 amino acids. Per germline, CDR1 MNHEY and CDR2 SMNVEV (reference sequence). CDR3 DNA: TGTGCCAGCAGTTTCGGGAGGAACGATGAGCAGTTCTTC. It specifies CASSFGRNDEQFF.

This chain connects TRBV5-5 to TRBJ2-3, with 12 bases that match TRBD2. Germline V gene sequence: CDR1 SGHKS, CDR2 YYEKEE (reference sequence). Losses at the gene ends were 0 bases for V and 8 bases for J; bases not matched to a gene: 13. The CDR3 length is 18 residues. The CDR3 DNA is TGTGCCAGCAGCTTGGCCCCTAGCGGGGGGGCCGTAATAGGTACGCAGTATTTT. Protein sequence: CASSLAPSGGAVIGTQYF.

The chain couples TRBV5-5 to TRBJ2-3, with 7 bases aligning to TRBD1. This CDR3 comprises 15 residues. Trimming cost V 2 bases and J 2 bases; bases outside gene matches: 5. Germline V gives CDR1 SGHKS, CDR2 YYEKEE (reference sequence). CDR3 amino acids: CASSFRDSITDTQYF. The DNA of the CDR3 is TGTGCCAGCAGCTTCAGGGACAGCATCACAGATACGCAGTATTTT.

This clonotype was seen only a few times. This chain connects TRBV20-1 to TRBJ2-1; tentatively, D is TRBD2 (5 bases). The CDR3 consists of 13 residues. Germline CDR1 is DFQATT and CDR2 is SNEGSKA (reference sequence). V lost 3 bases and J 8 bases, leaving 14 bases between the germline ends. The CDR3 loop is CSASTGLVDEQFF. The CDR3 nucleotides read TGCAGTGCTAGTACGGGGTTGGTCGATGAGCAGTTCTTC.

The CDR3 bases are TGCAGTGCAAACAGGGTTGGTCAAGAGACCCAGTACTTC. This translates into CSANRVGQETQYF. The rearrangement uses TRBV20-1 and TRBJ2-5, with a weak D call TRBD1 (6 bases). Between the trimmed V and J ends, which lost 6 bases and 2 bases, there was a span of 13 bases. Germline V gene sequence: CDR1 DFQATT, CDR2 SNEGSKA (reference sequence). The CDR3 totals 13 residues.

This clonotype appeared many times. J is TRBJ2-1 and V is TRBV24-1; 7 positions agree with TRBD2. CDR3 length: 15 amino acids. After removal of 0 bases from V and 8 bases from J, the junction contained 6 bases not matched to a gene. The germline V gene has CDR1 KGHDR and CDR2 SFDVKD. The CDR3, as DNA: TGTGCCACCAGTGATTTGGTGGGAGGGCTCGATGAGCAGTTCTTC. Its protein product is CATSDLVGGLDEQFF.

V and J are TRBV20-1 and TRBJ2-7; 13 bases are a match to TRBD2. This CDR3 has 15 residues. After removal of 5 bases from V and 6 bases from J, the junction contained 10 bases not matched to a gene. Germline CDR1 and CDR2: DFQATT and SNEGSKA (reference sequence). In DNA, the CDR3 is TGCAGTGCTGGGCAAACTAGCGGGAGGGCCGTCGAGCAGTACTTC. This encodes CSAGQTSGRAVEQYF.

The chain links TRBV15 to TRBJ2-1, with TRBD2 as a possible D gene (5 bases). The CDR3 contains 13 residues. Germline-derived CDR1 and CDR2 are LNHNV and YYDKDF (reference sequence). The germline V and J ends were trimmed by 4 bases and 16 bases, with 20 bases remaining between them. In DNA, the CDR3 is TGTGCCACCAGCATCCCTTTGAGGACTGTTCTTTTCTTC. Encoded protein: CATSIPLRTVLFF. The whole variable domain, remainder taken from reference TRBV15 and TRBJ2-1, is DAMVIQNPRYQVTQFGKPVTLSCSQTLNHNVMYWYQQKSSQAPKLLFHYYDKDFNNEADTPDNFQSRRPNTSFCFLDIRSPGLGDTAMYLCATSIPLRTVLFFGPGTRLTVL.

This clonotype turned up a few times. V gene TRBV20-1 combines with J gene TRBJ1-1; a weak D match, TRBD1 (6 bases). The V end was cut by 6 bases, the J end by 2 bases, with 13 bases between. Germline lookup yields CDR1 DFQATT and CDR2 SNEGSKA (reference sequence). The CDR3 sequence is 13 residues long. CDR3 bases: TGCAGTGCCTACAGGGTGGGCAACACTGAAGCTTTCTTT. It is translated as CSAYRVGNTEAFF.

The V call is TRBV10-2, the J call TRBJ2-3; 8 nucleotides match TRBD1. Looked up from germline, CDR1 is WSHSY and CDR2 is SAAADI. After removal of 3 bases from V and 2 bases from J, the junction contained 4 bases not matched to a gene. CDR3 size: 15 residues. The CDR3 coding sequence is TGCGCCAGCAGTGAAACAGGGGGGCTCACAGATACGCAGTATTTT. Its protein product is CASSETGGLTDTQYF.

The chain has TRBV18 and TRBJ1-1; no definite D call. Germline V CDR1 and CDR2: KGHSH, LQKENI. The CDR3 contains 15 residues. Trimming cost V 0 bases and J 0 bases, with 8 bases left between them. The CDR3 reads CASSPPTAMNTEAFF. The CDR3 nucleotides read TGTGCCAGCTCACCACCGACCGCCATGAACACTGAAGCTTTCTTT.

This chain links TRBV9 with TRBJ2-2, with 7 bases matching TRBD2. The germline CDR1 and CDR2 sequences are SGDLS and YYNGEE. This CDR3 region has 17 residues. The V and J ends lost 4 bases and 4 bases, in that order; junction bases with no gene match: 13. The CDR3 bases are TGTGCCAGCAGCCCCCGAGAGTGGGGACTATTCACCGGGGAGCTGTTTTTT. This translates into CASSPREWGLFTGELFF.

This chain connects TRBV28 to TRBJ2-1; TRBD2 aligns across 9 bases. Trimming cost V 5 bases and J 5 bases; bases outside gene matches: 13. From germline, CDR1 is MDHEN and CDR2 SYDVKM. This CDR3 contains 17 residues. This CDR3 is CASSKGLAITTHNEQFF. The CDR3 DNA sequence: TGTGCCAGCAGTAAAGGACTAGCGATTACTACCCACAATGAGCAGTTCTTC.